This T cell receptor beta chain came from a study of blood T cell repertoires in COVID-19. Remarks on this clone: The germline gene is not matched at one end of the junction; a read error may be the cause.

Only in-frame clones appear in the TCRdb table, and some are missing; sequencing was by immunoSEQ multiplex PCR. The table includes about 95,000 clones, under 85% detected once. The CDR3 is 16 residues long. The germline CDR1 and CDR2 sequences are SSHAT and FNYEAQ (reference sequence). What was sequenced was peripheral blood. The clonotype was recovered from a human donor in a cohort sampled during active COVID-19. The chain carries TRBV7-7 and TRBJ2-2; 9 positions match TRBD1. The CDR3, as DNA: TGTGCTAGCAGCTTAGCCCGGGACAGGGTCACCGGGGAGCTGTTTTTT. Amino acids: CASSLARDRVTGELFF. The whole variable domain, remainder taken from reference TRBV7-7 and TRBJ2-2, is GAGVSQSPRYKVTKRGQDVTLRCDPISSHATLYWYQQALGQGPEFLTYFNYEAQPDKSGLPSDRFSAERPEGSISTLTIQRTEQRDSAMYRCASSLARDRVTGELFFGEGSRLTVL.